This TCR beta chain was sequenced during a study of preoperative IRX-2 immunotherapy in early breast cancer. This CDR3 region has 16 residues. Trimming removed 3 bases at V and 0 bases at J, with 9 bases between. The germline V gene has CDR1 LNHNV and CDR2 YYDKDF (reference sequence). Here immunoSEQ multiplex PCR was the method, and the copy in TCRdb shows in-frame clones only, minus some. The sample yields tens of thousands of clones, about four fifths seen once. This clone was seen a few times. Documented treatment: preoperative locoregional IRX-2 cytokine immunotherapy. The source is a human donor with breast cancer. This rearrangement joins TRBV15 to TRBJ2-6, with no clear D. The material was lymph node tissue, obtained after IRX-2 immunotherapy. DNA for the CDR3: TGTGCCACCAGCAGCCTGATTGACTCTGGGGCCAACGTCCTGACTTTC. Translation: CATSSLIDSGANVLTF.